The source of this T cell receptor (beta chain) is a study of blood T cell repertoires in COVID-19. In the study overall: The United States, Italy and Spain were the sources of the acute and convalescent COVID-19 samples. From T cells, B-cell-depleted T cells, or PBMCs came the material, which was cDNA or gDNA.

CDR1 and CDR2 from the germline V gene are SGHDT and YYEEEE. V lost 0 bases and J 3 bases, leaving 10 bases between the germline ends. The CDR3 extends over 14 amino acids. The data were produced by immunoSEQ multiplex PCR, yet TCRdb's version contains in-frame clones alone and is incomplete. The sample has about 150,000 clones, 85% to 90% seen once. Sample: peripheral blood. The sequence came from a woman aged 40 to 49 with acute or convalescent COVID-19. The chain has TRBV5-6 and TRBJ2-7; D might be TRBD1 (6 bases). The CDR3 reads CASSLAQGNYEQYF. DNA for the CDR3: TGTGCCAGCAGCTTGGCTCAGGGGAACTACGAGCAGTACTTC.